Listed below are T cell receptor beta chains from one sample, sequenced in a study of identical twins. TCRdb independently ran MiXCR on the 5' RACE reads; one entry per CDR3 protein. The repertoire consists of nearly 900,000 distinct CDR3 sequences, with 10% to 15% occurring once and the leading ten covering around 1.6%. These data are also associated with another study on yellow fever vaccine responses in identical twins.

The specimen sequenced was PBMCs. These receptors all come from a woman in her late teens or twenties in good health. The CDR3 runs from the conserved cysteine through the conserved F or W. A D gene is named only where the DNA matches it firmly. Size tells how often a clone was seen (once, few, many) or the class of an expanded clone, and some rows leave it out.

>TRBJ2-1|TRBD2|-|TRBV7-3
CASSLGLIAGDNEQFF
TGTGCCAGCAGCCTCGGTTTGATAGCGGGAGACAATGAGCAGTTCTTC
>TRBJ2-3|TRBD1|many|TRBV20-1
CSARDGQGDSTDTQYF
TGCAGTGCTAGAGACGGACAGGGGGATAGCACAGATACGCAGTATTTT
>TRBJ1-6|-|few|TRBV4-1
CASSQDAGGGLNSPLHF
TGCGCCAGCAGCCAGGATGCTGGTGGGGGTTTGAATTCACCCCTCCACTTT
>TRBJ2-1|-|-|TRBV12-3/TRBV12-4
CASSRTRSSYNEQFF
TGTGCCAGCAGTCGAACCAGAAGCTCCTACAATGAGCAGTTCTTC
>TRBJ2-1|-|-|TRBV20-1
CCARTSMDYNEQFF
TGCTGTGCTAGAACTAGCATGGACTACAATGAGCAGTTCTTC
>TRBJ2-5|TRBD1|-|TRBV20-1
CCARDGTGARETQYF
TGCTGTGCTAGAGATGGGACAGGGGCTCGAGAGACCCAGTACTTC
>TRBJ1-3|-|few|TRBV6-1
CASRPSRAGNTIYF
TGTGCCAGCAGGCCCAGTAGGGCTGGAAACACCATATATTTT
>TRBJ1-1|-|few|TRBV19
CASSIWENTEAFF
TGTGCCAGTAGTATTTGGGAAAACACTGAAGCTTTCTTT
>TRBJ2-5|TRBD2|-|TRBV6-5
CASSYWVAGEQETQYF
TGTGCCAGCAGTTACTGGGTAGCGGGGGAACAAGAGACCCAGTACTTC
>TRBJ2-1|-|many|TRBV4-1
CASSQFTGSSYNEQFF
TGCGCCAGCAGCCAATTTACAGGGAGCTCCTACAATGAGCAGTTCTTC
>TRBJ2-5|-|few|TRBV5-1
CASSLAWQNKGETQYF
TGCGCCAGCAGCTTGGCCTGGCAGAACAAGGGGGAGACCCAGTACTTC
>TRBJ1-2|-|-|TRBV3-1
CASSSRQGAMSGYTF
TGTGCCAGCAGCTCCAGACAAGGGGCTATGTCGGGCTACACCTTC
>TRBJ2-1|-|few|TRBV20-1
CSANAGSSYNEQFF
TGCAGTGCTAACGCAGGGAGCTCCTACAATGAGCAGTTCTTC
>TRBJ2-3|-|-|TRBV10-1
CASSELAWGTDTQYF
TGCGCCAGCAGTGAGTTAGCGTGGGGCACAGATACGCAGTATTTT
>TRBJ2-1|TRBD2|once|TRBV7-6
CASSLEEVAGVPYNEQFF
TGTGCCAGCAGCTTAGAAGAGGTAGCGGGAGTTCCCTACAATGAGCAGTTCTTC
>TRBJ1-4|-|-|TRBV25-1
CASSVMGAGNEKLFF
TGTGCCAGCAGCGTCATGGGGGCGGGTAATGAAAAACTGTTTTTT
>TRBJ2-7|-|-|TRBV12-3/TRBV12-4
CASRIAGTSYEQYF
TGTGCCAGCAGGATTGCCGGGACCTCCTACGAGCAGTACTTC
>TRBJ1-4|TRBD1|-|TRBV6-1
CASTAGTGGRMAPNEKLFF
TGTGCCAGCACCGCCGGGACAGGGGGCAGGATGGCCCCAAATGAAAAACTGTTTTTT
>TRBJ2-5|-|-|TRBV5-1
CASKWQYQETQYF
TGCGCCAGTAAATGGCAATACCAAGAGACCCAGTACTTC
>TRBJ2-2|-|few|TRBV12-3/TRBV12-4
CAGRGGPGELFF
TGTGCCGGGAGGGGGGGACCCGGGGAGCTGTTTTTT
>TRBJ1-6|-|few|TRBV12-3/TRBV12-4
CASSSPGWGSPLHF
TGTGCCAGCAGTTCTCCAGGGTGGGGTTCACCCCTCCACTTT
>TRBJ2-7|-|-|TRBV10-3
CAITPTGLRAGEQYF
TGTGCCATCACTCCGACAGGCCTCCGGGCAGGGGAGCAGTACTTC
>TRBJ2-5|TRBD1|-|TRBV28
CASSTTGQGELQETVGTQYF
TGTGCCAGCAGTACTACAGGACAGGGGGAACTCCAAGAGACGGTGGGGACCCAGTACTTC
>TRBJ1-4|-|-|TRBV4-1
CASSQRDSSPSRVNEKLFF
TGCGCCAGCAGCCAACGGGACTCTAGCCCCAGTCGGGTTAATGAAAAACTGTTTTTT
>TRBJ2-1|-|many|TRBV12-3/TRBV12-4
CASRRDRREQFF
TGTGCCAGCAGGCGAGATAGGAGGGAGCAGTTCTTC
>TRBJ1-2|TRBD1|-|TRBV12-3/TRBV12-4
CASIGQVGGGYTF
TGTGCCAGCATCGGACAGGTCGGTGGAGGCTACACCTTC
>TRBJ2-1|-|-|TRBV25-1
CASRPPLVGQGNNEQFF
TGTGCCAGCAGACCCCCCCTCGTCGGCCAGGGAAACAATGAGCAGTTCTTC
>TRBJ2-7|-|-|TRBV5-1
CASSLTSRNEQYF
TGCGCCAGCAGCTTGACTAGCAGAAACGAGCAGTACTTC
>TRBJ2-2|-|-|TRBV4-2
CASSQGGQLGDGELFF
TGTGCCAGCAGCCAAGGGGGTCAACTCGGGGACGGGGAGCTGTTTTTT
>TRBJ2-2|TRBD1|-|TRBV5-4
CASSLATGTGTGELFF
TGTGCCAGCAGCTTGGCCACCGGGACAGGCACCGGGGAGCTGTTTTTT
>TRBJ2-1|-|many|TRBV3-1
CASSHPRTRLEQFF
TGTGCCAGCAGCCACCCCCGGACCAGGTTGGAGCAGTTCTTC